Listed here are 20 T cell receptor beta chains from one sample, sequenced in a study of blood T cell repertoires in COVID-19. This table comes from immunoSEQ multiplex PCR, and its TCRdb copy is limited to in-frame clones, with some not included. The sample records nearly 250,000 clones, roughly 85% being singletons. Sequencing was carried out using PBMCs or T cells enriched from blood (not recorded which). The source is a woman aged 50 to 65 with acute COVID-19.

This clone was counted once. The gene calls are TRBV7-9 and TRBJ2-1; D gene ambiguous. The CDR3 has 15 residues. V was clipped by 1 base and J by 8 bases, with 15 bases between them. Germline CDR1 and CDR2: SEHNR and FQNEAQ (reference sequence). The CDR3 sequence is CASSLVSGVLDEQFF. The CDR3 DNA reads as TGTGCCAGCAGCTTAGTGAGTGGTGTCTTGGATGAGCAGTTCTTC.

V is TRBV29-1 and J is TRBJ2-3, with 7 bases lining up with TRBD2. Germline V gene lookup returns CDR1 SQVTM and CDR2 ANQGSEA. This CDR3 is 16 amino acids long. Trimming took 3 bases from V and 0 from J; bases not matched to a gene: 9. The CDR3 region is CSVDGGGLRSTDTQYF. Here the CDR3 DNA reads TGCAGCGTTGATGGGGGGGGACTCCGAAGCACAGATACGCAGTATTTT.

This clone was seen only once. This chain links TRBV4-3 with TRBJ2-3; D is unresolved. CDR1 and CDR2 (germline): LGHNA, YSLEER. This CDR3 is 16 amino acids long. Trimming took 0 bases from V and 6 from J, leaving 16 bases between them. The CDR3 DNA sequence: TGCGCCAGCAGCCAAGAATTCGGAAGATTAGCCGATACGCAGTATTTT. Residues: CASSQEFGRLADTQYF.

The V call is TRBV7-2, the J call TRBJ2-1; TRBD2 is a possible D gene (6 bases). Trimming removed 4 bases from V and 2 bases from J, with 12 bases in between. CDR3 size: 15 residues. Germline CDR1 SGHTA, CDR2 FQGNSA. This chain's CDR3 is CASSSSAGPYNEQFF. CDR3 in DNA: TGTGCCAGCAGCTCCTCGGCGGGACCCTACAATGAGCAGTTCTTC.

The chain has TRBV28 and TRBJ1-1; maybe TRBD1 (6 bases). The CDR3 has 14 residues. Germline V CDR1 and CDR2: MDHEN, SYDVKM. Trimming took off 5 bases at V and 6 bases at J, with 16 bases between the two ends. The CDR3 coding sequence is TGTGCCAGCAGTCCCTCAGGGGCGGGAGCTGAAGCTTTCTTT. This translates into CASSPSGAGAEAFF.

The J gene is TRBJ2-7, the V gene TRBV7-9; D perhaps matches TRBD2 (6 bases). This CDR3 contains 15 residues. Germline CDR1 SEHNR, CDR2 FQNEAQ (reference sequence). Deletions cut 2 bases from V and 2 bases from J, with 13 bases between. CDR3 loop: CASSLLVAATYEQYF. For the CDR3, the DNA is TGTGCCAGCAGCTTATTGGTAGCGGCCACCTACGAGCAGTACTTC.

CDR3 protein: CASSWDPTGSTGELFF. CDR3 in DNA: TGTGCCAGCAGCTGGGACCCAACAGGGAGCACCGGGGAGCTGTTTTTT. This sequence joins TRBV5-6 and TRBJ2-2; the D gene is possibly TRBD1 (6 bases). V was pared by 3 bases and J by 4 bases, with 16 bases between. Per the germline V gene, CDR1 is SGHDT and CDR2 is YYEEEE. The CDR3 sequence is 16 residues long. The full variable domain, completed using reference TRBV5-6 and TRBJ2-2, is DAGVTQSPTHLIKTRGQQVTLRCSPKSGHDTVSWYQQALGQGPQFIFQYYEEEERQRGNFPDRFSGHQFPNYSSELNVNALLLGDSALYLCASSWDPTGSTGELFFGEGSRLTVL.

The chain employs TRBV19 and TRBJ1-2, with D perhaps TRBD1 (6 bases). CDR3 size: 15 residues. V dropped 3 bases and J dropped 6 bases, with 17 bases sitting between them. In germline, CDR1 is LNHDA, CDR2 SQIVND (reference sequence). The CDR3 sequence: CASSIRGASYNGYTF. The DNA of the CDR3 is TGTGCCAGTAGTATCAGGGGTGCGTCTTATAATGGCTACACCTTC.

The gene calls are TRBV5-4 and TRBJ2-3; 8 positions match TRBD1. V lost 4 bases, J lost 1 base, and 11 bases stayed unmatched. Germline V lookup: CDR1 SGHNT, CDR2 YYREEE (reference sequence). The CDR3 sequence is 17 residues long. The CDR3 sequence is CASSQRDRGPRTDTQYF. CDR3 nucleotides: TGTGCCAGCAGCCAGCGCGACAGGGGCCCTCGCACAGATACGCAGTATTTT.

The rearrangement joins TRBV4-2 to TRBJ2-1, with 8 bases fitting TRBD1. CDR3 length: 16 residues. Germline V gives CDR1 LGHNA, CDR2 YNFKEQ. After removal of 0 bases from V and 6 bases from J, the junction contained 7 bases not matched to a gene. The CDR3 reads CASSQDTGGRFNEQFF. In DNA, the CDR3 is TGTGCCAGCAGCCAAGATACAGGGGGAAGGTTCAATGAGCAGTTCTTC.

This chain connects TRBV7-6 to TRBJ2-6, with D possibly being TRBD2 (5 bases). V lost 4 bases and J 0 bases, leaving 10 bases between the germline ends. This CDR3 has 16 residues. Germline V CDR1 and CDR2: SGHVS, FNYEAQ. Written as DNA, the CDR3 is TGTGCCAGCAGCTCGGTTGGGAGCTCTGGGGCCAACGTCCTGACTTTC. It is translated as CASSSVGSSGANVLTF.

This clone occurred a few times. The chain carries TRBV29-1 and TRBJ2-5; TRBD1 is a possible D gene (6 bases). With 6 bases removed from V and 2 bases from J, the gap between germline ends came to 10 bases. The CDR3 runs 12 residues. The germline CDR1 and CDR2 sequences are SQVTM and ANQGSEA. CDR3 DNA sequence: TGCAGCGTCAGAACAGGGCAAGAGACCCAGTACTTC. Protein sequence: CSVRTGQETQYF.

The chain carries TRBV3-1 (or the pseudogene TRBV3-2) and TRBJ1-2, with D unresolved. The CDR3 spans 15 residues. The germline CDR1 and CDR2 sequences are LGHDT and YNNKEL (reference sequence). V shed 4 bases and J shed 5 bases, with 17 bases lying between them. CDR3 sequence reads: CASSLEGRAEYGYTF. In DNA form, the CDR3 reads TGTGCCAGCAGCCTCGAGGGCCGGGCGGAATATGGCTACACCTTC.

The V gene is TRBV10-3, the J gene TRBJ2-1, with 11 bases matching TRBD2. CDR3 length equals 14 residues. V lost 6 bases and J lost 5; bases outside the gene matches: 3. Germline loops: CDR1 ENHRY, CDR2 SYGVKD. The CDR3: CAIRTSGTDNEQFF. CDR3 sequence (DNA): TGTGCCATCAGGACTAGCGGGACCGACAATGAGCAGTTCTTC.

This chain uses TRBV10-3 with TRBJ1-1, with D perhaps TRBD1 (6 bases). Per germline, CDR1 ENHRY and CDR2 SYGVKD. Trimming left V 5 bases short and J 4 bases short, with 14 bases between. CDR3 length equals 14 residues. The CDR3: CAISSEGGGTEAFF. CDR3 DNA: TGTGCCATCAGTTCCGAGGGGGGGGGCACTGAAGCTTTCTTT.

V and J are TRBV9 and TRBJ1-1, with 8 bases identical to TRBD1. This CDR3 is 14 amino acids long. The germline V gene encodes CDR1 SGDLS and CDR2 YYNGEE. The ends lost 3 bases at V and 4 bases at J; junction bases unmatched: 5. CDR3 loop: CASSGSDRATEAFF. In nucleotides, the CDR3 is TGTGCCAGCAGCGGATCGGACAGGGCCACTGAAGCTTTCTTT.

The chain carries TRBV6-2 or TRBV6-3 and TRBJ2-7; D is possibly TRBD2 (6 bases). Germline assignment: CDR1 MNHEY and CDR2 SVGEGT. V was cut by 7 bases and J by 2 bases, with 15 bases left in between. The CDR3 is 14 residues long. This CDR3 reads CASTPPGTPYEQYF. The CDR3 nucleotides read TGTGCCAGCACCCCCCCGGGGACTCCCTACGAGCAGTACTTC.

The rearrangement links TRBV21-1 to TRBJ1-4; the DNA was not compared with TRBD1, the D call given in the table. TRBV21-1 constitutes a pseudogene. CDR3 length: 18 residues. The CDR3 protein is CASSSQRDRGPTNEKLFF. CDR3 sequence (DNA): TGTGCCAGCAGCTCGCAACGGGACAGGGGGCCGACTAATGAAAAACTGTTTTTT.

This rearrangement joins TRBV7-9 to TRBJ1-5; D is ambiguous. Germline loops: CDR1 SEHNR, CDR2 FQNEAQ (reference sequence). Trimming took 7 bases from V and 0 from J, leaving 10 bases between them. The CDR3 covers 14 residues. DNA of the CDR3: TGTGCCAGCACCTCAACAGATAGCAATCAGCCCCAGCATTTT. It specifies CASTSTDSNQPQHF.

V is TRBV6-4 and J is TRBJ2-2; D is possibly TRBD1 (6 bases). Germline V gene lookup returns CDR1 MRHNA and CDR2 SNTAGT. This CDR3 region has 15 residues. The V gene lost 5 bases and the J gene lost 0 bases, with 10 bases spanning the gap. In DNA form, the CDR3 reads TGTGCCAGCAGTACGGACAGCGCGAACACCGGGGAGCTGTTTTTT. Its protein product is CASSTDSANTGELFF.